These T cell receptor beta chains were read from a single sample in a study of regulatory T cells in long-lasting Graves disease. TCRdb re-called the reads through MiXCR, storing one row per CDR3 protein. The table has several hundred distinct CDR3 sequences, 87% seen once. The sequenced sample was peripheral blood mononuclear cells (PBMCs), obtained with antithyroid drug treatment, in newly diagnosed or persistent Graves disease (not recorded which). The receptors were gathered from a female donor with Graves disease. The CDR3 runs from the conserved cysteine through the conserved F or W. The D gene is left open where the match is weak. The size entry is marked missing in some rows and otherwise reads once, few, many or a size class.

j_call: TRBJ2-1
d_call: TRBD2
clone_size: few
v_call: TRBV11-1
cdr3_length: 15
cdr3_aa: CASSSPSGGAHEQFF
cdr3_nt: TGTGCCAGCAGCTCACCTAGCGGGGGGGCCCATGAGCAGTTCTTC

j_call: TRBJ1-2
d_call: TRBD1
clone_size: few
v_call: TRBV14
cdr3_length: 15
cdr3_aa: CASSHYTGALSGYTF
cdr3_nt: TGTGCCAGCAGCCACTACACAGGGGCGCTCTCTGGCTACACCTTC

j_call: TRBJ1-1
d_call: .
clone_size: .
v_call: TRBV12-3/TRBV12-4
cdr3_length: 12
cdr3_aa: CASSPRNTEAFF
cdr3_nt: TGTGCCAGCAGTCCACGGAACACTGAAGCTTTCTTT

j_call: TRBJ1-2
d_call: .
clone_size: .
v_call: TRBV19
cdr3_length: 16
cdr3_aa: CASSSSQHGSFYGYTF
cdr3_nt: TGTGCCAGTAGTTCCTCCCAGCACGGCAGCTTCTATGGCTACACCTTC

j_call: TRBJ2-7
d_call: .
clone_size: .
v_call: TRBV12-5
cdr3_length: 17
cdr3_aa: CASGPPLPTGYSYEQYF
cdr3_nt: TGTGCTAGTGGTCCACCATTACCTACAGGTTACTCCTACGAGCAGTACTTC

j_call: TRBJ2-3
d_call: .
clone_size: once
v_call: TRBV11-2
cdr3_length: 17
cdr3_aa: CASSLGPGGRRTDTQYF
cdr3_nt: TGTGCCAGCAGCTTGGGACCTGGAGGCCGGAGGACAGATACGCAGTATTTT

j_call: TRBJ2-4
d_call: .
clone_size: .
v_call: TRBV6-1
cdr3_length: 13
cdr3_aa: CASRPGVSNIQYF
cdr3_nt: TGTGCCAGCAGGCCGGGGGTTAGCAACATTCAGTACTTC

j_call: TRBJ2-3
d_call: .
clone_size: .
v_call: TRBV6-2/TRBV6-3
cdr3_length: 16
cdr3_aa: CASSYAEFRWADTQYF
cdr3_nt: TGTGCCAGCAGTTACGCGGAGTTCCGTTGGGCAGATACGCAGTATTTT

j_call: TRBJ2-7
d_call: .
clone_size: .
v_call: TRBV23-1
cdr3_length: 17
cdr3_aa: CASSQAGPNLGSYEQYF
cdr3_nt: TGCGCCAGCAGTCAGGCAGGGCCCAACCTGGGTTCCTACGAGCAGTACTTC

j_call: TRBJ2-7
d_call: .
clone_size: .
v_call: TRBV4-2
cdr3_length: 13
cdr3_aa: CASSLHGSYEQYF
cdr3_nt: TGTGCCAGCAGCCTACATGGTTCCTACGAGCAGTACTTC

j_call: TRBJ2-1
d_call: .
clone_size: .
v_call: TRBV28
cdr3_length: 11
cdr3_aa: CASSGSHEQFF
cdr3_nt: TGTGCCAGCAGTGGGTCCCATGAGCAGTTCTTC

j_call: TRBJ1-1
d_call: .
clone_size: .
v_call: TRBV27
cdr3_length: 14
cdr3_aa: CASSLSGWNTEAFF
cdr3_nt: TGTGCCAGCAGTTTATCGGGCTGGAACACTGAAGCTTTCTTT

j_call: TRBJ2-2
d_call: TRBD1
clone_size: .
v_call: TRBV25-1
cdr3_length: 17
cdr3_aa: CASSETTGNKNTGELFF
cdr3_nt: TGTGCCAGCAGTGAAACGACAGGGAATAAGAACACCGGGGAGCTGTTTTTT

j_call: TRBJ2-3
d_call: .
clone_size: .
v_call: TRBV4-1
cdr3_length: 15
cdr3_aa: CASSQDAGLTDTQYF
cdr3_nt: TGCGCCAGCAGCCAAGACGCGGGGCTAACAGATACGCAGTATTTT

j_call: TRBJ2-5
d_call: .
clone_size: .
v_call: TRBV28
cdr3_length: 12
cdr3_aa: CASSLFRETQYF
cdr3_nt: TGTGCCAGCAGTTTATTTCGGGAGACCCAGTACTTC

j_call: TRBJ2-7
d_call: .
clone_size: .
v_call: TRBV28
cdr3_length: 14
cdr3_aa: CASSPQSPLNEQYF
cdr3_nt: TGTGCCAGCAGTCCCCAGTCGCCTCTGAACGAGCAGTACTTC

j_call: TRBJ1-6
d_call: .
clone_size: .
v_call: TRBV19
cdr3_length: 17
cdr3_aa: CASSIDISAGYNSPLHF
cdr3_nt: TGTGCCAGTAGTATAGATATCTCGGCAGGGTATAATTCACCCCTCCACTTT

j_call: TRBJ2-1
d_call: .
clone_size: .
v_call: TRBV4-1
cdr3_length: 13
cdr3_aa: CASSPGPYGEQFF
cdr3_nt: TGCGCCAGCAGCCCTGGACCGTATGGAGAGCAGTTCTTC

j_call: TRBJ2-3
d_call: TRBD2
clone_size: .
v_call: TRBV13
cdr3_length: 15
cdr3_aa: CASSPSGRSTDTQYF
cdr3_nt: TGTGCCAGCAGCCCAAGCGGGAGAAGCACAGATACGCAGTATTTT

j_call: TRBJ2-5
d_call: TRBD2
clone_size: .
v_call: TRBV11-2
cdr3_length: 15
cdr3_aa: CASSFAGRDQETQYF
cdr3_nt: TGTGCCAGCAGCTTTGCCGGGAGGGATCAAGAGACCCAGTACTTC

j_call: TRBJ2-7
d_call: .
clone_size: .
v_call: TRBV3-1
cdr3_length: 14
cdr3_aa: CASSQEQTLYEQYF
cdr3_nt: TGTGCCAGCAGCCAAGAACAGACGCTCTACGAGCAGTACTTC

j_call: TRBJ2-2
d_call: .
clone_size: .
v_call: TRBV18
cdr3_length: 12
cdr3_aa: CASSPSTGELFF
cdr3_nt: TGTGCCAGCTCACCTTCGACCGGGGAGCTGTTTTTT

j_call: TRBJ2-3
d_call: .
clone_size: .
v_call: TRBV28
cdr3_length: 11
cdr3_aa: CASSLSNTQYF
cdr3_nt: TGTGCCAGCAGTTTGAGTAATACGCAGTATTTT

j_call: TRBJ2-7
d_call: .
clone_size: .
v_call: TRBV28
cdr3_length: 16
cdr3_aa: CASSPRQVGVLYEQYF
cdr3_nt: TGTGCCAGCAGTCCCCGACAGGTCGGCGTGCTCTACGAGCAGTACTTC

j_call: TRBJ2-7
d_call: .
clone_size: .
v_call: TRBV2
cdr3_length: 11
cdr3_aa: CASSDYYEQYF
cdr3_nt: TGTGCCAGCAGTGACTACTACGAGCAGTACTTC

j_call: TRBJ2-3
d_call: .
clone_size: once
v_call: TRBV7-9
cdr3_length: 12
cdr3_aa: CASRRTGDTQYF
cdr3_nt: TGTGCCAGCAGACGAACGGGGGATACGCAGTATTTT

j_call: TRBJ2-3
d_call: .
clone_size: .
v_call: TRBV20-1
cdr3_length: 15
cdr3_aa: CSARDRLAGVDTQYF
cdr3_nt: TGCAGTGCTAGAGATAGGTTAGCAGGTGTAGATACGCAGTATTTT

j_call: TRBJ2-1
d_call: .
clone_size: .
v_call: TRBV4-3
cdr3_length: 15
cdr3_aa: CASSHSYGRSGEQFF
cdr3_nt: TGCGCCAGCAGCCATTCATACGGACGGTCAGGCGAGCAGTTCTTC

j_call: TRBJ2-7
d_call: TRBD1
clone_size: .
v_call: TRBV5-1
cdr3_length: 15
cdr3_aa: CASSPRDRGTYEQYF
cdr3_nt: TGCGCCAGCAGCCCAAGGGACAGGGGAACCTACGAGCAGTACTTC

j_call: TRBJ2-2
d_call: TRBD2
clone_size: once
v_call: TRBV6-1
cdr3_length: 15
cdr3_aa: CASRQPGGRAGELFF
cdr3_nt: TGTGCCAGCAGACAACCGGGGGGGCGCGCCGGGGAGCTGTTTTTT

j_call: TRBJ2-7
d_call: .
clone_size: .
v_call: TRBV29-1
cdr3_length: 12
cdr3_aa: CSVVMGTYEQYF
cdr3_nt: TGCAGCGTTGTCATGGGCACCTACGAGCAGTACTTC

j_call: TRBJ1-5
d_call: TRBD1
clone_size: .
v_call: TRBV19
cdr3_length: 14
cdr3_aa: CASSTGQGDQPQHF
cdr3_nt: TGTGCCAGTAGTACCGGACAGGGGGATCAGCCCCAGCATTTT

j_call: TRBJ1-6
d_call: .
clone_size: .
v_call: TRBV4-3
cdr3_length: 19
cdr3_aa: CASSQEGGRSRALASPLHF
cdr3_nt: TGCGCCAGCAGCCAAGAGGGGGGGAGGAGCCGCGCCCTCGCTTCACCCCTCCACTTT

j_call: TRBJ2-1
d_call: .
clone_size: .
v_call: TRBV29-1
cdr3_length: 14
cdr3_aa: CSVEGEESYNEQFF
cdr3_nt: TGCAGCGTTGAAGGGGAGGAGTCCTACAATGAGCAGTTCTTC

j_call: TRBJ2-2
d_call: .
clone_size: .
v_call: TRBV2
cdr3_length: 15
cdr3_aa: CASSEGGPNAGELFF
cdr3_nt: TGTGCCAGCAGTGAAGGGGGGCCGAACGCCGGGGAGCTGTTTTTT

j_call: TRBJ1-1
d_call: .
clone_size: .
v_call: TRBV25-1
cdr3_length: 11
cdr3_aa: CASSEFTEAFF
cdr3_nt: TGTGCCAGCAGTGAATTCACTGAAGCTTTCTTT

j_call: TRBJ1-3
d_call: .
clone_size: .
v_call: TRBV7-6
cdr3_length: 16
cdr3_aa: CASSSRVGGSGNTIYF
cdr3_nt: TGTGCCAGCAGCTCCCGGGTGGGGGGCTCTGGAAACACCATATATTTT